This T cell receptor (beta chain) was observed in a study of post-analysis software for immune sequencing data. As for the study in general: Included courses were relapsing-remitting and secondary progressive multiple sclerosis; progressive-relapsing multiple sclerosis was also included.

Unique molecular identifiers had been added to the TCR beta cDNA libraries. There were about 0.85 to 11 million T cells, and about half a million cDNA molecules came from them. Each CDR3 protein is one row after TCRdb ran MiXCR on the PCR reads. The sample shows some 690,000 distinct CDR3 sequences, more than 50% of them seen only once. Points from the study as a whole: When patients were compared with controls, about five TRBV segments were more frequent, TRBV5-6, TRBV5-1 and TRBV20-1 among them. Controls' normalized Chao1 diversity significantly exceeded that of multiple sclerosis patients.

Trimming pared 4 bases from V and 10 bases from J, leaving 14 bases between. CDR3 size: 12 residues. Germline CDR1 reads SQVTM; CDR2 reads ANQGSEA. This clonotype appeared a few times. Antigen unknown. This receptor was taken from a girl aged 2 to 9 with multiple sclerosis. Sequenced input: blood. V is TRBV29-1 and J is TRBJ2-1, with D possibly matching TRBD2 (5 bases). Here the CDR3 reads CSVALAGWEQFF. DNA for the CDR3: TGCAGCGTTGCGCTAGCCGGGTGGGAGCAGTTCTTC.